This entry lists 29 T cell receptor beta chains sequenced from one sample in a study of prognosis after radiotherapy for stage I lung cancer. Genomic DNA served as the source from which two-round multiplex PCR generated TCR beta CDR3 amplicons. First-round PCR amplification was performed with primers specific to each TRBV and TRBJ gene. TCRdb used MiXCR to reprocess the multiplex PCR reads, holding one entry per CDR3 protein. Of around 63,000 distinct CDR3 sequences listed, more than 20% are singletons. The sequencing used PBMCs, collected before or after stereotactic body radiation therapy (not recorded which). These receptor sequences come from a donor aged 50 or older with non-small cell lung cancer.

On this clonotype itself: A read error likely explains this, since a far larger clone differs by one base. The chain employs TRBV6-4 and TRBJ1-2, with 7 bases fitting TRBD1. The V gene end was trimmed by 6 bases and the J gene end by 0 bases; junction bases not matched to a gene: 10. Germline assignment: CDR1 MRHNA and CDR2 SNTAGT. This CDR3 is 16 amino acids long. CDR3 sequence (DNA): TGTGCCAGCAGAGATTCGCCGGGACAGACTAACTATGGCTACACCTTC. Translating it yields CASRDSPGQTNYGYTF.

On this clonotype itself: This likely reflects a read error, since a far larger clone is one base away. The chain uses TRBV7-9 and TRBJ1-5; D uncertain. This CDR3 region has 14 residues. Germline lookup yields CDR1 SEHNR and CDR2 FQNEAQ (reference sequence). Here the CDR3 DNA reads TGTGCCAGCAGTCAGGAGGCGGCGTATCAGCACCAGCATTTT. Protein sequence: CASSQEAAYQHQHF.

This clonotype was seen at least ten times. The chain couples TRBV24-1 to TRBJ2-3; 9 nucleotides match TRBD1. Trimming at V came to 4 bases and at J to 7 bases, leaving 11 bases not matched to a gene. This CDR3 comprises 16 residues. Germline CDR1 and CDR2: KGHDR and SFDVKD. Written as DNA, the CDR3 is TGTGCCACCAGTGACCCGGGGACAGGGAAGATGAATACGCAGTATTTT. Its protein is CATSDPGTGKMNTQYF.

This clonotype occurred many times. This chain links TRBV20-1 with TRBJ2-4; tentatively, D is TRBD2 (6 bases). Germline CDR1 and CDR2: DFQATT and SNEGSKA (reference sequence). V lost 0 bases and J lost 3, with 12 bases in between. There are 15 residues in the CDR3. For the CDR3, the DNA is TGCAGTGCTAGAGATACACGGGGGAGCAAAAACATTCAGTACTTC. This translates into CSARDTRGSKNIQYF.

This clonotype was seen many times. This chain's CDR3 is CASSIRLGTSNQPQHF. CDR3 coding DNA: TGTGCCAGTAGTATTCGGCTGGGGACGAGCAATCAGCCCCAGCATTTT. J is TRBJ1-5 and V is TRBV19; the D gene is possibly TRBD1 (5 bases). The CDR3 totals 16 residues. Trimming took 3 bases from V and 1 from J, leaving 13 bases between them. Germline V gene data show CDR1 as LNHDA and CDR2 as SQIVND (reference sequence).

This clonotype was seen many times. V is TRBV7-9 and J is TRBJ1-5; TRBD1 aligns across 7 bases. V shed 2 bases, J shed 2 bases, and the junction held 6 bases outside the gene matches. CDR3 size: 16 residues. Germline lookup yields CDR1 SEHNR and CDR2 FQNEAQ (reference sequence). The CDR3 DNA is TGTGCCAGCAGCTTATGGGGAACAGGGGGCAATCAGCCCCAGCATTTT. Translating gives CASSLWGTGGNQPQHF.

With respect to this clonotype: With a far larger clone one base away, a read error is the likely cause. V gene TRBV7-9 combines with J gene TRBJ1-5; D may be TRBD1 (5 bases). The CDR3 has 17 amino acids. Trimming took 7 bases from V and 1 from J, leaving 20 bases between them. Germline CDR1 is SEHNR and CDR2 is FQNEAQ (reference sequence). The CDR3 nucleotides are TGTGCCAGCATCCCCCGGGGCGGGGGTCGGAGCAATCAGCCCCAGCATTTT. It specifies CASIPRGGGRSNQPQHF.

The V call is TRBV6-1, the J call TRBJ2-3; 13 positions match TRBD2. V was clipped by 5 bases and J by 3 bases; unmatched bases: 8. The CDR3 runs 17 residues. The germline gives CDR1 MNHNS, CDR2 SASEGT. The CDR3 sequence: CASSTGTSGDTTDTQYF. The CDR3 DNA sequence: TGTGCCAGCAGTACAGGGACTAGCGGGGACACTACAGATACGCAGTATTTT.

This clonotype appeared many times. V usage is TRBV3-1 and J usage is TRBJ2-2; 11 positions match TRBD1. V lost 2 bases and J lost 6; bases outside the gene matches: 5. Per germline, CDR1 LGHDT and CDR2 YNNKEL (reference sequence). The CDR3 sequence is 16 residues long. CDR3 amino acids: CASSQPRTGGSGELFF. CDR3 DNA sequence: TGTGCCAGCAGCCAACCCAGGACAGGGGGCTCCGGGGAGCTGTTTTTT.

This clonotype was counted many times. The chain links TRBV5-1 to TRBJ1-1; D not resolved. From germline, CDR1 is SGHRS and CDR2 YFSETQ. The CDR3 length is 16 residues. The V end was cut by 4 bases, the J end by 0 bases, with 16 bases between. This chain's CDR3 is CASSPQPAEMNTEAFF. For the CDR3, the DNA is TGCGCCAGCAGCCCCCAACCGGCCGAAATGAACACTGAAGCTTTCTTT.

This clonotype was observed many times. The chain combines TRBV19 with TRBJ1-3; D is uncertain. CDR3 length: 14 amino acids. Germline V gene lookup returns CDR1 LNHDA and CDR2 SQIVND (reference sequence). Trimming took off 5 bases at V and 0 bases at J, with 8 bases between the two ends. The CDR3 sequence: CASSFPGSGNTIYF. CDR3 nucleotides: TGTGCCAGTAGTTTCCCCGGCTCTGGAAACACCATATATTTT.

With regard to this clonotype: This may be a read error, as it is one base from a much larger clone. This rearrangement joins TRBV7-4 to TRBJ1-3; weak D call: TRBD1 (5 bases). V was pared by 4 bases and J by 0 bases, with 16 bases between. Germline CDR1 SGHVT, CDR2 SQSDAQ. The CDR3 spans 17 residues. The DNA for the CDR3 is TGTGCCAGCAGCTGGACATATTCCACGCACTCTGGAAACACCATATATTTT. Residues: CASSWTYSTHSGNTIYF. Based on the CDR3 plus reference TRBV7-4 and TRBJ1-3, the full variable domain is GAGVSQSPRYKVAKRGRDVALRCDSISGHVTLYWYRQTLGQGSEVLTYSQSDAQRDKSGRPSGRFSAERPERSVSTLKIQRTEQGDSAVYLCASSWTYSTHSGNTIYFGEGSWLTVV.

There are many counts of this clonotype. The rearrangement uses TRBV10-3 and TRBJ1-1; TRBD1 matches 9 bases. The CDR3 sequence is 13 residues long. Germline trimming cut 6 bases from V and 1 base from J; bases unmatched to any gene: 0. In germline, CDR1 is ENHRY, CDR2 SYGVKD. The DNA of the CDR3 is TGTGCCATCAGGGACAGGGGGAACACTGAAGCTTTCTTT. This sequence encodes CAIRDRGNTEAFF.

In its sample, this clonotype was seen many times. The rearrangement links TRBV28 to TRBJ1-2; D not certain. The CDR3 loop spans 17 amino acids. Germline lookup yields CDR1 MDHEN and CDR2 SYDVKM. Between the trimmed V and J ends, which lost 5 bases and 8 bases, there was a span of 27 bases. The CDR3 nucleotides are TGTGCCAGCAGTCTATCCTCTTTTGAGGGAAAGGTTGGGGGCTACACCTTC. It yields the protein CASSLSSFEGKVGGYTF.

This clonotype was detected many times. The V gene is TRBV9, the J gene TRBJ2-3; tentative D call: TRBD1 (5 bases). This CDR3 has 15 amino acids. Per the germline V gene, CDR1 is SGDLS and CDR2 is YYNGEE. With 0 bases removed from V and 0 bases from J, the gap between germline ends came to 8 bases. The CDR3 loop is CASSVGGSSTDTQYF. The CDR3 nucleotides are TGTGCCAGCAGCGTAGGGGGCTCTAGCACAGATACGCAGTATTTT.

This clonotype was detected many times. The chain has TRBV6-1 and TRBJ1-1; 8 nucleotides match TRBD1. This CDR3 has 13 amino acids. V lost 4 bases to trimming and J lost 9 bases; unmatched junction nucleotides: 7. In germline, CDR1 is MNHNS, CDR2 SASEGT. CDR3 loop: CASSGTGSSQAFF. The CDR3 DNA sequence: TGTGCCAGCAGTGGGACAGGGAGTTCCCAAGCTTTCTTT.

In its sample, this clonotype was seen many times. The V gene is TRBV7-2, the J gene TRBJ2-1; 11 nucleotides match TRBD2. J lost 8 bases, V lost 4 bases, and 10 bases had no gene match. The V gene's germline CDR1 is SGHTA and CDR2 FQGNSA. The CDR3 spans 16 residues. The CDR3 DNA follows: TGTGCCAGCAGCTCCGTAGCGGGAGGGGGGCGGTATGAGCAGTTCTTC. Protein sequence: CASSSVAGGGRYEQFF. The variable domain in full, completed from reference TRBV7-2 and TRBJ2-1, reads GAGVSQSPSNKVTEKGKDVELRCDPISGHTALYWYRQSLGQGLEFLIYFQGNSAPDKSGLPSDRFSAERTGGSVSTLTIQRTQQEDSAVYLCASSSVAGGGRYEQFFGPGTRLTVL.

Judged by abundance, this clonotype is medium-sized. The V call is TRBV6-1, the J call TRBJ2-3, with D maybe TRBD2 (7 bases). There are 14 residues in the CDR3. The V gene's germline CDR1 is MNHNS and CDR2 SASEGT. V lost 3 bases to trimming and J lost 4 bases, with 11 bases between them. The CDR3 loop is CASSDTGRADTQYF. CDR3 coding DNA: TGTGCCAGCAGTGACACAGGGAGGGCAGATACGCAGTATTTT.

Comment on this clonotype: Since no conserved phenylalanine or tryptophan closes the CDR3, a read error is the likely cause. The chain employs TRBV9 and TRBJ1-3; D is unresolved. The V gene's germline CDR1 is SGDLS and CDR2 YYNGEE. The CDR3 consists of 15 residues. CDR3 residues: CANSPSGGSGNTIYI. The CDR3 DNA sequence: TGTGCCAACAGCCCAAGCGGCGGCTCTGGAAACACCATATATATT.

In its sample, this clonotype was seen a few times. The chain recombines TRBV14 with TRBJ2-5; possibly TRBD1 for D (6 bases). V lost 4 bases and J lost 4, with 16 bases in between. The CDR3 spans 15 residues. Germline loops: CDR1 SGHDN, CDR2 FVKESK. The CDR3 region is CASSRQRGWGETQYF. CDR3 DNA sequence: TGTGCCAGCAGCCGCCAAAGGGGGTGGGGAGAGACCCAGTACTTC.

This chain links TRBV6-5 with TRBJ2-7; 8 nucleotides align to TRBD2. Trimming took 1 base from V and 9 from J; bases not matched to a gene: 17. The CDR3 loop spans 17 amino acids. From germline, CDR1 is MNHEY and CDR2 SVGAGI. The CDR3, as DNA: TGTGCCAGCAGTTACTGCCTGCGGGGGGCGGCTCTAGACGGGCAGTACTTC. This translates into CASSYCLRGAALDGQYF.

This clonotype was found a few times. A read error is likely here: a far larger clone is one base away. This rearrangement joins TRBV6-9 to TRBJ2-1, with TRBD2 matching over 11 bases. Germline V gene lookup returns CDR1 MNHGY and CDR2 SVAAGI. The CDR3 runs 18 residues. V dropped 2 bases and J dropped 4; count of bases not matched to a gene: 10. CDR3 nucleotides: TGTGCCAGCAGTTATACTCTAGCGGGGGGAGCAGGGTACAATGAGCAGTTCTTC. It encodes CASSYTLAGGAGYNEQFF.

In this sample, this clonotype turned up many times. This chain connects TRBV30 to TRBJ2-1, with D perhaps being TRBD1 or TRBD2 (7 bases each). V gave up 4 bases and J gave up 4 bases, with 17 bases separating them. The germline V gene encodes CDR1 GTSNPN and CDR2 SVGIG (reference sequence). The CDR3 extends over 15 amino acids. CDR3 protein: CAWKEAGQLYNEQFF. The DNA of the CDR3 is TGTGCCTGGAAGGAAGCGGGACAGCTATACAATGAGCAGTTCTTC.

As for this clonotype: This likely stems from a read error, as it lies one base from a far larger clone. This chain links TRBV6-4 with TRBJ2-2; D perhaps matches TRBD2 (5 bases). This CDR3 is 15 amino acids long. Germline values: CDR1 MRHNA, CDR2 SNTAGT. V dropped 9 bases and J dropped 8 bases, with 22 bases sitting between them. CDR3 nucleotide sequence: TGTGCCAGAAGCTTAGACCAGCGGTTGCGAGGGGAGCTGTTTTTT. Its protein product is CARSLDQRLRGELFF.

Turning to this clonotype: A much larger clonotype is one base distant, so this may be a read error. The chain employs TRBV6-2 or TRBV6-3 and TRBJ1-6; 10 nucleotides agree with TRBD1. CDR1 and CDR2 from the germline V gene are MNHEY and SVGEGT. This CDR3 is built from 15 residues. V lost 4 bases and J lost 7; bases outside the gene matches: 4. The CDR3 DNA reads as TGTGCCAGCAGTTCGGACAGGGGGTGGAATTCACCCCTCCACTTT. Translating gives CASSSDRGWNSPLHF.

With regard to this clonotype: At one boundary the junction diverges from the germline segment, which might be a read error. This chain connects TRBV10-3 to TRBJ1-2, with D hard to call. CDR1 ENHRY and CDR2 SYGVKD come from the germline V gene. The CDR3 runs 15 residues. CDR3 DNA: TGTGCCATCTATCTAGACGGGGATGGAGTCTATGGCCACACCTTC. Protein product: CAIYLDGDGVYGHTF.

This clonotype was counted many times. The chain joins TRBV5-5 to TRBJ1-2; no clear D. The CDR3 is made up of 12 amino acids. Germline loops: CDR1 SGHKS, CDR2 YYEKEE (reference sequence). V was cut by 3 bases and J by 8 bases, with 11 bases left in between. The CDR3 here is CASSSPLQGYTF. Here the CDR3 DNA reads TGTGCCAGCAGCTCACCCCTCCAGGGCTACACCTTC.

On this clonotype: This may come from a read error, since a much larger clone is one base off. The J gene is TRBJ2-1, the V gene TRBV27; 7 bases align to TRBD2. Germline trimming cut 7 bases from V and 7 bases from J; bases unmatched to any gene: 10. This CDR3 has 14 residues. The germline gives CDR1 MNHEY, CDR2 SMNVEV (reference sequence). As DNA, the CDR3 is TGTGCCAGCACCAGACCGTGGGGGGGGAATGAGCAGTTCTTC. It is translated as CASTRPWGGNEQFF.

J is TRBJ2-2 and V is TRBV19; no reliable D call. Germline loops: CDR1 LNHDA, CDR2 SQIVND (reference sequence). The CDR3 sequence is 16 residues long. V was clipped by 7 bases and J by 5 bases, with 20 bases between them. This chain's CDR3 is CASTVSGLGLTGELFF. CDR3 nucleotide sequence: TGTGCCAGTACCGTCTCCGGTCTGGGATTGACCGGGGAGCTGTTTTTT.